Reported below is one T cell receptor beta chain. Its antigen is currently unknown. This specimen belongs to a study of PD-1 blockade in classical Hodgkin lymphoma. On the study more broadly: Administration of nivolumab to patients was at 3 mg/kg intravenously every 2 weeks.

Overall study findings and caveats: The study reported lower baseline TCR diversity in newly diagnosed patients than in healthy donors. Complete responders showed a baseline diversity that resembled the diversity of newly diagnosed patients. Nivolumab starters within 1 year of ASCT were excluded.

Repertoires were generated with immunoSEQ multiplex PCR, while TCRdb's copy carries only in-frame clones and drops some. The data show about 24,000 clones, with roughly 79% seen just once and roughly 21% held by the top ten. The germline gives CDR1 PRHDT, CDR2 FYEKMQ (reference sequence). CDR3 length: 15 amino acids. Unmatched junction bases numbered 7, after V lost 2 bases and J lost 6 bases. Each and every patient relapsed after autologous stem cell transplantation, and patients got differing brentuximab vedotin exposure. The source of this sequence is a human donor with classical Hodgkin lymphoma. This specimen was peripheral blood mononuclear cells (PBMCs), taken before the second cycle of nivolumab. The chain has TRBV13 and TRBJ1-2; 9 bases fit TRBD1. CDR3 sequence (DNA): TGTGCCAGCAGCTTAAGGGGACAGGGAAGGAATGGCTACACCTTC. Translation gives CASSLRGQGRNGYTF. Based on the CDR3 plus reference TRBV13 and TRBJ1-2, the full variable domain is AAGVIQSPRHLIKEKRETATLKCYPIPRHDTVYWYQQGPGQDPQFLISFYEKMQSDKGSIPDRFSAQQFSDYHSELNMSSLELGDSALYFCASSLRGQGRNGYTFGSGTRLTVV.